These T cell receptor beta chains were read from a single sample in a study of T cell repertoires in cytomegalovirus infection. TCRdb re-analysed the reads in MiXCR, keeping a single row per CDR3 protein. Of approximately 160,000 distinct CDR3 sequences in the sample, roughly 15% were seen once. Input material: CD8+ T cells from PBMCs. Receptor source: a human donor in good health (CMV status not recorded). Some clones in this sample may be carry-over from other donors' samples. The CDR3 runs from the conserved cysteine through the conserved F or W. D genes are given only for firm matches. Clone size appears in some rows only: once, few, many, or a class for an expanded clone.

J gene: TRBJ1-2; clone size: few; D gene: -; V gene: TRBV7-9; CDR3 DNA: TGTGCCAGCAGCGGCTCTGGCTACACCTTC; CDR3 protein: CASSGSGYTF
J gene: TRBJ1-1; clone size: -; D gene: -; V gene: TRBV25-1; CDR3 DNA: TGTGCCAGCAGTGAATTTCAGCAGGGCAGCCTGAACACTGAAGCTTTCTTT; CDR3 protein: CASSEFQQGSLNTEAFF
J gene: TRBJ2-7; clone size: few; D gene: -; V gene: TRBV20-1; CDR3 DNA: TGCAGTGCTAGAGATCATATCCAGGGAAGTCCCTACGAGCAGTACTTC; CDR3 protein: CSARDHIQGSPYEQYF
J gene: TRBJ1-3; clone size: -; D gene: -; V gene: TRBV27; CDR3 DNA: TGTGCCAGCAGTTTAACGACAGCCCCTGGAAACACCATATATTTT; CDR3 protein: CASSLTTAPGNTIYF
J gene: TRBJ2-1; clone size: many; D gene: TRBD1; V gene: TRBV7-2; CDR3 DNA: TGTGCCAGCAAGCGAGGACAGGGAGGACATGAGCAGTTCTTC; CDR3 protein: CASKRGQGGHEQFF
J gene: TRBJ2-5; clone size: -; D gene: -; V gene: TRBV7-9; CDR3 DNA: TGTGCCAGCAGCTCCCATGACGTCGTAGAGACCCAGTACTTC; CDR3 protein: CASSSHDVVETQYF
J gene: TRBJ1-1; clone size: -; D gene: -; V gene: TRBV19; CDR3 DNA: TGTGCCAGTAGTATAGGGCACCAGTTTTACACTGAAGCTTTCTTT; CDR3 protein: CASSIGHQFYTEAFF
J gene: TRBJ1-1; clone size: -; D gene: -; V gene: TRBV19; CDR3 DNA: TGTGCCAGTAGTCTAAGGACTTCGGGAACGGCTGAAGCTTTCTTT; CDR3 protein: CASSLRTSGTAEAFF
J gene: TRBJ2-1; clone size: few; D gene: TRBD2; V gene: TRBV6-6; CDR3 DNA: TGTGCCAGCAAAAAATCGGGACTAGCGGGAGGGGCCTACAATGAGCAGTTCTTC; CDR3 protein: CASKKSGLAGGAYNEQFF
J gene: TRBJ1-1; clone size: -; D gene: -; V gene: TRBV7-9; CDR3 DNA: TGTGCCAGCAGCCTTATTGGTGGACAGAACACTGAAGCTTTCTTT; CDR3 protein: CASSLIGGQNTEAFF
J gene: TRBJ2-2; clone size: few; D gene: -; V gene: TRBV2; CDR3 DNA: TGTGCCAGCCGGCAGGGCGCGGAAAACACCGGGGAGCTGTTTTTT; CDR3 protein: CASRQGAENTGELFF
J gene: TRBJ2-1; clone size: -; D gene: -; V gene: TRBV7-2; CDR3 DNA: TGTGCCAGCAGCCTCCGCGGGGTCAATGAGCAGTTCTTC; CDR3 protein: CASSLRGVNEQFF
J gene: TRBJ2-2; clone size: few; D gene: -; V gene: TRBV6-4; CDR3 DNA: TGTGCCAGCAGACCGGGGGAGGAATGGACCGGGGAGCTGTTTTTT; CDR3 protein: CASRPGEEWTGELFF
J gene: TRBJ2-5; clone size: -; D gene: -; V gene: TRBV27; CDR3 DNA: TGTGCCAGCAGTCCCCTCGGGCAAGAGACCCAGTACTTC; CDR3 protein: CASSPLGQETQYF
J gene: TRBJ2-7; clone size: few; D gene: -; V gene: TRBV11-2; CDR3 DNA: TGTGCCAGCAGCTTAGGACCCCGGACCCTTGACGAGCAGTACTTC; CDR3 protein: CASSLGPRTLDEQYF
J gene: TRBJ2-3; clone size: -; D gene: -; V gene: TRBV6-5; CDR3 DNA: TGTGCCAGCAGTTTGTGGGGGGTCGGCACAGATACGCAGTATTTT; CDR3 protein: CASSLWGVGTDTQYF
J gene: TRBJ2-7; clone size: few; D gene: -; V gene: TRBV14; CDR3 DNA: TGTGCCAGCAGCCAAGATGCAGGGATCTCCTACGAGCAGTACTTC; CDR3 protein: CASSQDAGISYEQYF
J gene: TRBJ2-7; clone size: few; D gene: TRBD1; V gene: TRBV27; CDR3 DNA: TGTGCCAGCAGTTATTCGACAGGGGGGAACTACGAGCAGTACTTC; CDR3 protein: CASSYSTGGNYEQYF
J gene: TRBJ2-1; clone size: many; D gene: TRBD1; V gene: TRBV19; CDR3 DNA: TGTGCCAGTAGCCCTGAACTCCAGGGGGCGGACAATGAGCAGTTCTTC; CDR3 protein: CASSPELQGADNEQFF
J gene: TRBJ2-7; clone size: few; D gene: TRBD2; V gene: TRBV14; CDR3 DNA: TGTGCCAGCAGCACCCACTTGACCCGCGGGGGCGAGCAGTACTTC; CDR3 protein: CASSTHLTRGGEQYF
J gene: TRBJ1-2; clone size: few; D gene: -; V gene: TRBV12-3/TRBV12-4; CDR3 DNA: TGTGCCAGCAGCTCCGGTTGGTTGAGATATGGCTACACCTTC; CDR3 protein: CASSSGWLRYGYTF
J gene: TRBJ2-3; clone size: few; D gene: -; V gene: TRBV5-1; CDR3 DNA: TGCGCCAGCAGCTTTGGGACATCTAGCACAGATACGCAGTATTTT; CDR3 protein: CASSFGTSSTDTQYF
J gene: TRBJ2-1; clone size: few; D gene: -; V gene: TRBV11-1; CDR3 DNA: TGTGCCAGCAGCTTTTACCACCCTTCCCCCAACAATGAGCAGTTCTTC; CDR3 protein: CASSFYHPSPNNEQFF
J gene: TRBJ1-2; clone size: many; D gene: TRBD1; V gene: TRBV7-8; CDR3 DNA: TGTGCCAGCAGCTTAGGGACAGGGGATGGGGACTACACCTTC; CDR3 protein: CASSLGTGDGDYTF
J gene: TRBJ2-3; clone size: few; D gene: -; V gene: TRBV29-1; CDR3 DNA: TGCAGCGTTGAACAGGTCGAAGATACGCAGTATTTT; CDR3 protein: CSVEQVEDTQYF
J gene: TRBJ1-1; clone size: few; D gene: -; V gene: TRBV7-9; CDR3 DNA: TGTGCCAGCAGCATTACAGGGAGTACTGAAGCTTTCTTT; CDR3 protein: CASSITGSTEAFF
J gene: TRBJ2-7; clone size: few; D gene: -; V gene: TRBV20-1; CDR3 DNA: TGCAGTGCCCGGGGACCGGACGCCTACGAGCAGTACTTC; CDR3 protein: CSARGPDAYEQYF
J gene: TRBJ1-3; clone size: -; D gene: -; V gene: TRBV7-8; CDR3 DNA: TGTGCCAGCAGCGAGGTCAGCTCTGGAAACACCATATATTTT; CDR3 protein: CASSEVSSGNTIYF
J gene: TRBJ2-5; clone size: few; D gene: TRBD2; V gene: TRBV7-2; CDR3 DNA: TGTGCCAGCAAGATAGCGGGGGGGCAGGGAGAGACCCAGTACTTC; CDR3 protein: CASKIAGGQGETQYF
J gene: TRBJ1-2; clone size: -; D gene: -; V gene: TRBV7-9; CDR3 DNA: TGTGCCAGCAGCTCCCCCGTTGGGGGGCGTGGCTATGGCTACACCTTC; CDR3 protein: CASSSPVGGRGYGYTF
J gene: TRBJ1-2; clone size: few; D gene: -; V gene: TRBV12-3/TRBV12-4; CDR3 DNA: TGTGCCAGCACCGATAGTAACTATGGCTACACCTTC; CDR3 protein: CASTDSNYGYTF
J gene: TRBJ2-7; clone size: many; D gene: -; V gene: TRBV7-3; CDR3 DNA: TGTGCCAGCAGCTTAAGTGATTCCTACGAGCAGTACTTC; CDR3 protein: CASSLSDSYEQYF
J gene: TRBJ2-1; clone size: -; D gene: -; V gene: TRBV5-1; CDR3 DNA: TGCGCCAGCGGAACGAGAGGTTCCTACAATGAGCAGTTCTTC; CDR3 protein: CASGTRGSYNEQFF
J gene: TRBJ2-1; clone size: many; D gene: -; V gene: TRBV7-2; CDR3 DNA: TGTGCCAGCAGCTTAGATAGGCGCTTCGATGAGCAGTTCTTC; CDR3 protein: CASSLDRRFDEQFF
J gene: TRBJ2-1; clone size: -; D gene: -; V gene: TRBV11-2; CDR3 DNA: TGTGCCAGCCTAAATCGGGGAAAGCAGTTCTTC; CDR3 protein: CASLNRGKQFF